This T cell receptor (beta chain) derives from a study of blood T cell repertoires in COVID-19. Whole-study context: Samples representing acute and convalescent COVID-19 were sourced from the United States, Italy and Spain. From T cells, B-cell-depleted T cells, or PBMCs came the material, which was cDNA or gDNA.

The protocol was immunoSEQ multiplex PCR, while the TCRdb copy is restricted to in-frame clones and leaves out a portion. The sample carries about 340,000 clones, around nine tenths recorded once. Trimming took 2 bases from V and 2 from J, leaving 10 bases between them. Germline V gene data show CDR1 as SGHTA and CDR2 as FQGTGA. The CDR3 is 14 residues long. Sequencing was done on a sample of peripheral blood. The clonotype originates from a woman between 65 and 79 years old with COVID-19, enrolled during active disease. The chain carries TRBV7-3 and TRBJ2-7; no definite D call. CDR3 residues: CASSLSAGTYEQYF. The CDR3 DNA reads as TGTGCCAGCAGCTTATCCGCAGGTACCTACGAGCAGTACTTC.